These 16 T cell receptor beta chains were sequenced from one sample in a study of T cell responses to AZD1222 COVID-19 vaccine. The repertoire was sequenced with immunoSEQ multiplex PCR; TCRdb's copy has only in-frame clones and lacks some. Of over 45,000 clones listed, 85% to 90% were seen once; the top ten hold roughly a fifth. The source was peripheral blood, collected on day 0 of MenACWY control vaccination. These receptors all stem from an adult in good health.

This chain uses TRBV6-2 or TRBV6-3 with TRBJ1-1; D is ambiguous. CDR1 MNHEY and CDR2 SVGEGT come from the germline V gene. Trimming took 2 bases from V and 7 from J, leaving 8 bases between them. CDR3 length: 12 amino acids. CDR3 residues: CASSYALVEAFF. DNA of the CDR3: TGTGCCAGCAGTTACGCCTTAGTTGAAGCTTTCTTT.

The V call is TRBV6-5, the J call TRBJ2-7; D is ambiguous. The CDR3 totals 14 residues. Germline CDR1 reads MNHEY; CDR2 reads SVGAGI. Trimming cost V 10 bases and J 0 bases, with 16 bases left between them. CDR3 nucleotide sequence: TGTGCCATCCAGCCCTCCGAGGTCTCCTACGAGCAGTACTTC. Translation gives CAIQPSEVSYEQYF.

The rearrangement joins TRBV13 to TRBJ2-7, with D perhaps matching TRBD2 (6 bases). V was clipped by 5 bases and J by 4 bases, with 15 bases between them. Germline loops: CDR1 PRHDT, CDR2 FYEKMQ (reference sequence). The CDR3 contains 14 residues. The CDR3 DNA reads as TGTGCCAGCAGCCTACGGACTAATATATACGAGCAGTACTTC. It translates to CASSLRTNIYEQYF.

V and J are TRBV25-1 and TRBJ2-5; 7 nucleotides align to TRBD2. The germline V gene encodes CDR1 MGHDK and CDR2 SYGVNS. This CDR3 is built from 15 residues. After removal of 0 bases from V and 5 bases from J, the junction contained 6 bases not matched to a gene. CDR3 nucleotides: TGTGCCAGCAGTGAATATGGGCGGGAGTTGGAGACCCAGTACTTC. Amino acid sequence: CASSEYGRELETQYF.

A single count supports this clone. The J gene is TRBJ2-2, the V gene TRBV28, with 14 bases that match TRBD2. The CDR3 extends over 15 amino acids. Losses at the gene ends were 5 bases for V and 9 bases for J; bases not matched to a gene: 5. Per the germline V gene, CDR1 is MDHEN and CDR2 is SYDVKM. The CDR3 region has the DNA TGTGCCAGCAGTCCTGGGACTAGCGGGAGCCGGGAGCTGTTTTTT. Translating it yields CASSPGTSGSRELFF.

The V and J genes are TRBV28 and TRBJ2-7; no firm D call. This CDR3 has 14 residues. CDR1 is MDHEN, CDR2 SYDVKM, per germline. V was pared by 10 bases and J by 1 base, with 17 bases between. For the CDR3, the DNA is TGTGCCACAATGGAACTCCCTCTTTCCTACGAGCAGTACTTC. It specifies CATMELPLSYEQYF. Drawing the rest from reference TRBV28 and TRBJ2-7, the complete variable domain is DVKVTQSSRYLVKRTGEKVFLECVQDMDHENMFWYRQDPGLGLRLIYFSYDVKMKEKGDIPEGYSVSREKKERFSLILESASTNQTSMYLCATMELPLSYEQYFGPGTRLTVT.

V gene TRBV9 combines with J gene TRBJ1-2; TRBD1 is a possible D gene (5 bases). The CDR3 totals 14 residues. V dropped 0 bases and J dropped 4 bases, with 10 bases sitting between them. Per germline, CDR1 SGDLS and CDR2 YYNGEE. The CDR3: CASSVAEGPYGYTF. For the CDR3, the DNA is TGTGCCAGCAGCGTAGCCGAGGGGCCCTATGGCTACACCTTC.

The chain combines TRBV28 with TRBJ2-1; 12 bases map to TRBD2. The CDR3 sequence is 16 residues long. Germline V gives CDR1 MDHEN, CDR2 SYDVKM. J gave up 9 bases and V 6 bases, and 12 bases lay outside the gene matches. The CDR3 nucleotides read TGTGCCAGCAGAGGCCCAGCTAGCGGGGGGGCGGGTGAGCAGTTCTTC. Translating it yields CASRGPASGGAGEQFF.

The CDR3 nucleotides read TGTGCCAGCAGTAGCGGCAGGGTTAACAATGAGCAGTTCTTC. Residues: CASSSGRVNNEQFF. This chain joins TRBV27 and TRBJ2-1; either TRBD1 or TRBD2 may supply D (5 bases each). Germline V gene lookup returns CDR1 MNHEY and CDR2 SMNVEV (reference sequence). The V end was cut by 5 bases, the J end by 5 bases, with 13 bases between. This CDR3 comprises 14 residues.

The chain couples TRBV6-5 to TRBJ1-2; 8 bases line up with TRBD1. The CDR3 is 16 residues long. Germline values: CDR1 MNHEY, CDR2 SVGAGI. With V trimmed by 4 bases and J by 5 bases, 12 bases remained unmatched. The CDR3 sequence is CASSFTGQASGYGYTF. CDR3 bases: TGTGCCAGCAGTTTTACGGGACAGGCCTCGGGGTATGGCTACACCTTC.

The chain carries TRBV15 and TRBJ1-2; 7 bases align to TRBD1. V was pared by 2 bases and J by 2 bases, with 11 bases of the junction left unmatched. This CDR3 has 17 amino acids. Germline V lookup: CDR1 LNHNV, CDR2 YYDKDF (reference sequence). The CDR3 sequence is CATSRSLGAGGNYGYTF. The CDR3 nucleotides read TGTGCCACCAGCAGAAGTTTGGGGGCAGGGGGAAACTATGGCTACACCTTC.

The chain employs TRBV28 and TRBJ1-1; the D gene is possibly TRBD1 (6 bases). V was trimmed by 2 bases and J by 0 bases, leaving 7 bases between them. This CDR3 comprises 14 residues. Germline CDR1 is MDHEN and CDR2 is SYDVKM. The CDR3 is CASSLQGMNTEAFF. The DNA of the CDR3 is TGTGCCAGCAGTTTACAGGGGATGAACACTGAAGCTTTCTTT.

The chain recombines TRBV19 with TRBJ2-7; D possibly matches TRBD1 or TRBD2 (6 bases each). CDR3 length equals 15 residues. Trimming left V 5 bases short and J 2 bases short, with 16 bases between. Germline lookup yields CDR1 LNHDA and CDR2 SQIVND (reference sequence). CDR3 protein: CASSPDGGGTYEQYF. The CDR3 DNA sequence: TGTGCCAGTAGTCCGGACGGAGGGGGGACCTACGAGCAGTACTTC.

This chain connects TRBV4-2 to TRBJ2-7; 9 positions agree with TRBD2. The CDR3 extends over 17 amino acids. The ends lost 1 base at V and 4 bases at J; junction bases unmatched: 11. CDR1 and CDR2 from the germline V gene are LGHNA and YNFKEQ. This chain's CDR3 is CASSQGPLAGEWYEQYF. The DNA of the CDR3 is TGTGCCAGCAGCCAAGGGCCCTTAGCGGGAGAATGGTACGAGCAGTACTTC.

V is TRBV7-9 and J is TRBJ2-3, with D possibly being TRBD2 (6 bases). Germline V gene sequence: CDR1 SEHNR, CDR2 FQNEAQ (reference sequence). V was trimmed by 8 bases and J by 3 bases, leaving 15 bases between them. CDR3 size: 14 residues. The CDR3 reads CASWAPGRTDTQYF. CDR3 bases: TGTGCCAGCTGGGCCCCCGGGAGAACAGATACGCAGTATTTT. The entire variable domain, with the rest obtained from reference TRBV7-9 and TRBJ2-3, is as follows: DTGVSQNPRHKITKRGQNVTFRCDPISEHNRLYWYRQTLGQGPEFLTYFQNEAQLEKSRLLSDRFSAERPKGSFSTLEIQRTEQGDSAMYLCASWAPGRTDTQYFGPGTRLTVL.

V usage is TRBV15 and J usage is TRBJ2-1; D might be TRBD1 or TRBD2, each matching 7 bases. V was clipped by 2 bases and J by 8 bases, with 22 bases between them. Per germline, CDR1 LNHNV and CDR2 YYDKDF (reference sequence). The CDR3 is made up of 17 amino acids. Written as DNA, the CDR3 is TGTGCCACCAGCAGACCGGGAGGAGGGACAGACGGGGATGAGCAGTTCTTC. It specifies CATSRPGGGTDGDEQFF.